The source of this T cell receptor (beta chain) is a study of T cells in localized non-small cell lung cancer. Overall study findings and caveats: Adjacent uninvolved lung tissue had the highest T cell clonality, exceeding tumor.

For this clone: Its antigen is unknown.

Sequenced by immunoSEQ multiplex PCR; TCRdb stores in-frame clones only, minus some. The sample has tens of thousands of clones; approximately 84% are singletons. This CDR3 is 13 amino acids long. V lost 6 bases to trimming and J lost 2 bases, with 11 bases between them. In germline, CDR1 is MNHEY, CDR2 SMNVEV (reference sequence). The chain carries TRBV27 and TRBJ2-7, with TRBD1 as a possible D gene (5 bases). The source is a man aged 35 to 70 with stage I lung adenocarcinoma. The source material was peripheral blood, sampled before any cancer treatment. CDR3 sequence (DNA): TGTGCCAGCAGGTGGGTAGGGGCCTACGAGCAGTACTTC. This translates into CASRWVGAYEQYF.